This entry describes one T cell receptor (beta chain). Its antigen is unknown. The entry originates in a study of identical twins. Study-wide results and caveats: Donors were not followed over many years; analysis was cross-sectional. In cord blood, abundant beta clonotypes had fewer insertions; memory showed no trend.

Each CDR3 protein gets one entry after TCRdb re-called the 5' RACE reads with MiXCR. The table lists just under 550,000 distinct CDR3 sequences, roughly 15% of them singletons. These data also formed part of another study, on yellow fever vaccine responses in identical twins.

The sequenced sample was CD4+ T cells sorted from blood. This receptor was identified in a woman younger than 30 in good health.

The CDR3 sequence is CSASPRANNSPLHF. CDR3 coding DNA: TGCAGTGCTAGCCCCCGGGCTAATAATTCACCCCTCCACTTT. The V and J genes are TRBV20-1 and TRBJ1-6; no clear D. Germline values: CDR1 DFQATT, CDR2 SNEGSKA (reference sequence). Trimming took off 3 bases at V and 5 bases at J, with 11 bases between the two ends. This CDR3 has 14 amino acids.